This T cell receptor (beta chain) was retrieved from a study of blood T cell repertoires in COVID-19. As originally analysed: Reference gene primer amplification gave estimated nucleated cell counts. Assay used: immunoSEQ multiplex PCR; TCRdb lists only in-frame clones, some missing. Clone size and the V and J calls come from that table; the DNA yielded D and trimming. The data hold around 200,000 clones, with over 80% observed a single time. Cohort placement rested on clinical history that participants reported themselves. Germline V gene lookup returns CDR1 MDHEN and CDR2 SYDVKM. The germline V and J ends were trimmed by 2 bases and 8 bases, with 9 bases remaining between them. The CDR3 runs 12 residues.

Sequencing used PBMCs or T cells enriched from blood (not recorded which). This sequence originates from a man aged 18 to 29 with acute COVID-19. The V call is TRBV28, the J call TRBJ1-2; D is uncertain. The CDR3 protein is CASSLGAGGYTF. In DNA form, the CDR3 reads TGTGCCAGCAGTTTAGGCGCCGGGGGCTACACCTTC.